Sequencing of this TCR beta chain was carried out in a study of blood T cell repertoires in COVID-19. Study as a whole: Samples taken during acute and convalescent COVID-19 were collected in the United States, Italy and Spain. T cells, B-cell-depleted T cells, or PBMCs supplied cDNA or gDNA.

The CDR3 has 17 amino acids. The germline V and J ends were trimmed by 0 bases and 0 bases, with 15 bases remaining between them. The germline gives CDR1 MGHRA, CDR2 YSYEKL. As processed by the authors: Counts of nucleated cells, estimated from reference gene primer amplification, were obtained. Libraries were prepared by immunoSEQ multiplex PCR; TCRdb keeps only in-frame clonotypes and omits some of them. V and J calls and clone size follow that table, whereas D and trimming were derived from the DNA. The sample records 250,000 to 300,000 clones, around nine tenths being singletons. Sequenced input: peripheral blood. This clonotype was sampled from a man aged 40-55 years with acute or convalescent COVID-19. The rearrangement uses TRBV4-1 and TRBJ2-7; TRBD2 is a possible D gene (6 bases). DNA of the CDR3: TGCGCCAGCAGCCAAGATGTGCGGGATAGGAACTCCTACGAGCAGTACTTC. Translation: CASSQDVRDRNSYEQYF.